Listed below are T cell receptor beta chains from one sample, sequenced in a study of blood T cell repertoires in COVID-19. Only in-frame clones appear in the TCRdb table, and some are missing; sequencing was by immunoSEQ multiplex PCR. The sample carries about 180,000 clones, around 88% recorded once. The sequenced material came from peripheral blood. These receptors originate from a woman in her twenties or thirties with acute or convalescent COVID-19. Each CDR3 is given without its conserved first and last residue. The listing skips clone size in some rows; elsewhere it reads once, few, many or a size class.

V	length	size	J	CDR3
TRBV27	11	once	TRBJ1-6	ASSPQGRSPLH
TRBV15	11	NA	TRBJ2-1	ATSRDSRNEQF
TRBV7-9	14	NA	TRBJ2-3	ASSFEAGGGTDTQY
TRBV7-9	11	NA	TRBJ1-1	ASVGTGGTEAF
TRBV28	13	NA	TRBJ2-3	ASSPQVGLATPPI
TRBV19	9	NA	TRBJ1-1	ASSKGGGAF
TRBV19	13	once	TRBJ2-1	ATVQSLGVYNEQF
TRBV7-9	13	NA	TRBJ1-2	ASSFSGTGTYGYT
TRBV28	11	NA	TRBJ2-2	ASVRPNTGELF
TRBV29-1	11	NA	TRBJ2-3	SAEREWSDTQY
TRBV10-2	13	NA	TRBJ2-1	ASSDRSRRYNEQF
TRBV28	14	NA	TRBJ2-7	ASKLAGGFWGEEQY
TRBV6-5	13	NA	TRBJ1-5	ASSNLGGARQPQH
TRBV19	13	once	TRBJ1-1	ASSITRTGTIEAF
TRBV7-9	13	NA	TRBJ2-7	ASSLALGRRNEQY
TRBV10-2	11	NA	TRBJ2-1	ASSEVTANEQF
TRBV11-2	15	NA	TRBJ2-1	ASSLKLGTSGENEQF
TRBV5-5	15	NA	TRBJ2-7	ASSLAAGKTPSYEQY
TRBV9	14	NA	TRBJ2-1	ASSVVGGGPWNEQF
TRBV5-6	11	few	TRBJ1-5	ASSLTGHQPQH
TRBV11-2	12	NA	TRBJ1-4	ASSSGQVAEKLF
TRBV28	13	NA	TRBJ2-7	ATRLTVGLAGEQY
TRBV5-1	11	NA	TRBJ2-7	ASSRQGDYEQY
TRBV5-6	12	few	TRBJ1-4	ASSLGRLGEKLF
TRBV2	11	NA	TRBJ1-5	ASKGQPNQPQH
TRBV5-1	11	NA	TRBJ2-2	ASTRQGAGELF
TRBV7-9	12	few	TRBJ2-1	ASSSYAGGDEQF
TRBV7-9	12	NA	TRBJ2-3	ASSRRRGTDTQY
TRBV29-1	12	NA	TRBJ1-1	SASWGQGADEAF
TRBV5-1	14	NA	TRBJ1-2	ASSPRTGATSRGYT
TRBV5-1	11	NA	TRBJ1-1	ASSLVSDTEAF
TRBV28	10	NA	TRBJ2-7	ASSLTRYEQY
TRBV4-1	11	NA	TRBJ1-1	ASSQLGLREAF
TRBV7-9	13	NA	TRBJ2-1	ASSLVWTGMSEQF
TRBV18	12	once	TRBJ2-7	ASSPSGRAYEQY
TRBV19	10	NA	TRBJ1-1	ASRDRGVEAF
TRBV19	13	NA	TRBJ2-1	ASSIWDRENNEQF
TRBV10-3	16	NA	TRBJ2-3	AISGTDVAGGRTDTQY
TRBV3-1/TRBV3-2	9	NA	TRBJ1-1	ASSRRGEAF
TRBV29-1	11	NA	TRBJ1-3	SVRDTRGNTIY
TRBV6-1	13	NA	TRBJ1-4	ASSESTGWLQKLF
TRBV6-2/TRBV6-3	15	NA	TRBJ2-1	ASSYSKLAGGVNEQF
TRBV5-1	12	NA	TRBJ2-5	ASSLIGQQETQY
TRBV3-1/TRBV3-2	11	NA	TRBJ2-3	ASSSRGTDTQY
TRBV18	11	NA	TRBJ1-2	ASSSGVNYGYT
TRBV18	11	NA	TRBJ1-5	ASSPTGGEPQH
TRBV9	12	NA	TRBJ1-2	ASSVDPLSYGYT
TRBV12-3/TRBV12-4	11	NA	TRBJ1-6	ASTGQEDSPLH
TRBV28	16	NA	TRBJ2-3	ASSSPTDWRTHRDTQY